The rows below give T cell receptor beta chains drawn from one sample of a study of blood T cell repertoires in COVID-19. Clones were read by immunoSEQ multiplex PCR, and TCRdb kept only the in-frame ones, dropping some. The sample consists of 250,000 to 300,000 clones, 80% to 85% of them appearing once. Sample: PBMCs or T cells enriched from blood (not recorded which). These receptor sequences come from a man aged 40-55 years who had been exposed to COVID-19. CDR3s leave out the opening cysteine and the closing phenylalanine or tryptophan. The order of the fields is V gene, J gene, CDR3 protein.

v_call: TRBV5-1
j_call: TRBJ2-1
cdr3_aa: ASSRGQASSYNEQF

v_call: TRBV5-8
j_call: TRBJ2-2
cdr3_aa: ASSFSELTGELF

v_call: TRBV9
j_call: TRBJ2-6
cdr3_aa: ASAGTGSDGANVLT

v_call: TRBV19
j_call: TRBJ1-2
cdr3_aa: ASREDSYYGYT

v_call: TRBV7-9
j_call: TRBJ2-2
cdr3_aa: ASSSAPGQGLAGELF

v_call: TRBV5-1
j_call: TRBJ2-7
cdr3_aa: ASSATRISYEQY

v_call: TRBV11-1
j_call: TRBJ1-1
cdr3_aa: ASSLDTGTTEAF

v_call: TRBV5-4
j_call: TRBJ2-1
cdr3_aa: ASTPGGRVGYNEQF

v_call: TRBV29-1
j_call: TRBJ1-1
cdr3_aa: SVLTLGGNTEAF

v_call: TRBV27
j_call: TRBJ2-7
cdr3_aa: ASSFLTKPYEQY

v_call: TRBV18
j_call: TRBJ2-2
cdr3_aa: MCKRANTGELF

v_call: TRBV6-5
j_call: TRBJ1-2
cdr3_aa: ASSLDRGPSYGYT

v_call: TRBV7-9
j_call: TRBJ2-7
cdr3_aa: ASSLGTGRGLGYEQY

v_call: TRBV27
j_call: TRBJ2-3
cdr3_aa: ASSTGLADYTDTQY

v_call: TRBV10-3
j_call: TRBJ2-7
cdr3_aa: AISDSNGKYEQY

v_call: TRBV19
j_call: TRBJ2-2
cdr3_aa: ASSISGPNTGELF

v_call: TRBV3-1/TRBV3-2
j_call: TRBJ1-3
cdr3_aa: ASSQGMAGAGNTIY

v_call: TRBV10-3
j_call: TRBJ1-1
cdr3_aa: AISPGPGQGKNTEAF

v_call: TRBV2
j_call: TRBJ2-1
cdr3_aa: ANSVSSYNEQF

v_call: TRBV5-1
j_call: TRBJ2-7
cdr3_aa: ASSRDSNPSYEQY

v_call: TRBV6-5
j_call: TRBJ1-5
cdr3_aa: ASSYGPQSPQH

v_call: TRBV19
j_call: TRBJ2-3
cdr3_aa: ASRGQSTDTQY

v_call: TRBV7-9
j_call: TRBJ2-3
cdr3_aa: ASIPEAGDTQY

v_call: TRBV6-6
j_call: TRBJ2-2
cdr3_aa: ASSYRLATSGELF

v_call: TRBV5-1
j_call: TRBJ2-1
cdr3_aa: ASSSEIAGIEV

v_call: TRBV6-2/TRBV6-3
j_call: TRBJ2-1
cdr3_aa: ASSLDRGRSYNEQF

v_call: TRBV6-5
j_call: TRBJ1-2
cdr3_aa: ASSYSGQVGYGYT